This entry lists 9 T cell receptor beta chains sequenced from one sample in a study of T cell responses to AZD1222 COVID-19 vaccine. Sequenced by immunoSEQ multiplex PCR; TCRdb stores in-frame clones only, minus some. The table records fewer than 150,000 clones, 70% to 90% of them present only once. This specimen consisted of peripheral blood, obtained 28 days after the second AZD1222 dose. The receptors shown here come from an adult who received the AZD1222 COVID-19 vaccine.

CDR3 amino acids: CASTGTGEVEPQHF. CDR3 DNA sequence: TGTGCCAGCACCGGGACAGGGGAGGTTGAGCCCCAGCATTTT. V is TRBV6-5 and J is TRBJ1-5; 10 bases align to TRBD1. This CDR3 contains 14 residues. The V gene's germline CDR1 is MNHEY and CDR2 SVGAGI. V was pared by 7 bases and J by 8 bases, with 8 bases of the junction left unmatched.

The gene calls are TRBV28 and TRBJ1-1; D is unresolved. Germline CDR1 reads MDHEN; CDR2 reads SYDVKM. The ends were cut back, 5 bases at V and 1 base at J, with 11 bases in the middle. The CDR3 sequence is 14 residues long. In DNA, the CDR3 is TGTGCCAGCAGTCCCATTTGGGGGAACACTGAAGCTTTCTTT. Its translation is CASSPIWGNTEAFF.

The rearrangement links TRBV6-5 to TRBJ1-1; weak D call: TRBD1 (5 bases). Looked up from germline, CDR1 is MNHEY and CDR2 is SVGAGI. Trimming left V 4 bases short and J 0 bases short, with 12 bases between. This CDR3 has 15 residues. For the CDR3, the DNA is TGTGCCAGCAGTTGGTCGGGACGATTGAACACTGAAGCTTTCTTT. Amino acids: CASSWSGRLNTEAFF.

The chain combines TRBV28 with TRBJ1-4, with 7 bases matching TRBD1. J was trimmed by 11 bases and V by 5 bases; bases with no gene match: 8. The CDR3 contains 13 residues. Germline V lookup: CDR1 MDHEN, CDR2 SYDVKM. The CDR3 spells CASSPRQGGKLFF. CDR3 sequence (DNA): TGTGCCAGCAGTCCCCGACAGGGAGGGAAACTGTTTTTT.

This rearrangement joins TRBV9 to TRBJ1-2; maybe TRBD1 (6 bases). Deletions cut 3 bases from V and 0 bases from J, with 12 bases between. There are 15 residues in the CDR3. In germline, CDR1 is SGDLS, CDR2 YYNGEE. The DNA of the CDR3 is TGTGCCAGCAGCGCCACAGGGCCCCCTAACTATGGCTACACCTTC. Translating gives CASSATGPPNYGYTF.

This clone was observed a few times. The gene calls are TRBV19 and TRBJ1-5; D may be TRBD1 (5 bases). From germline, CDR1 is LNHDA and CDR2 SQIVND (reference sequence). With 7 bases removed from V and 6 bases from J, the gap between germline ends came to 22 bases. The CDR3 contains 16 residues. The CDR3 region has the DNA TGTGCCAGTACCCCCCGCGGGGGGGGGTCGGGTCAGCCCCAGCATTTT. Translation: CASTPRGGGSGQPQHF.

This clone was recorded a few times. The J gene is TRBJ2-7, the V gene TRBV7-5; TRBD2, the D gene given by the table, was not confirmed from the DNA. TRBV7-5 is labeled a pseudogene. CDR3 length: 14 residues. The chain's CDR3 is CVRSLAGVRREQYF. The CDR3 DNA reads TGTGTCAGAAGCCTAGCGGGAGTGAGAAGGGAGCAGTACTTC.

This clone was observed once. Germline and junction disagree at one end, which may indicate a read error. The V gene is TRBV7-7, the J gene TRBJ2-3; possible D gene TRBD2, 6 bases. The CDR3 extends over 15 amino acids. CDR1 is SSHAT and CDR2 is FNYEAQ in the germline V gene (reference sequence). This CDR3 is CASSLGFSGTDTQYF. The CDR3 nucleotides read TGTGCTAGCAGCTTAGGGTTTAGCGGAACAGATACGCAGTATTTT. The entire variable domain, with the rest obtained from reference TRBV7-7 and TRBJ2-3, is as follows: GAGVSQSPRYKVTKRGQDVTLRCDPISSHATLYWYQQALGQGPEFLTYFNYEAQPDKSGLPSDRFSAERPEGSISTLTIQRTEQRDSAMYRCASSLGFSGTDTQYFGPGTRLTVL.

The chain is built from TRBV10-3 and TRBJ2-6, with 9 positions matching TRBD1. V gave up 6 bases and J gave up 3 bases; unmatched junction bases: 6. The CDR3 is 16 residues long. CDR1 and CDR2 from the germline V gene are ENHRY and SYGVKD. The chain's CDR3 is CAISGQGIFGANVLTF. DNA for the CDR3: TGTGCCATCAGCGGACAGGGGATCTTTGGGGCCAACGTCCTGACTTTC.